The present T cell receptor (beta chain) was sequenced within a study of cytomegalovirus exposure and HLA in healthy donors. Study results and limitations: TRBV6-2, TRBV6-3 and other indistinguishable V segments were excluded. Apparent HLA restriction characterized most CMV-associated TCR beta chains in a later analysis. The sole available immune exposure information was CMV serostatus.

In regard to this clone: What it recognizes is unknown.

V was trimmed by 4 bases and J by 7 bases, leaving 13 bases between them. The germline gives CDR1 LNHDA, CDR2 SQIVND (reference sequence). The CDR3 spans 14 residues. This PCR relied on a set of 60 Vbeta primers and 13 Jbeta primers. Sequencing used immunoSEQ multiplex PCR; TCRdb keeps in-frame clones, though not all of them. The sample consists of about 190,000 clones, under 80% of them appearing once. The sample taken for sequencing was PBMCs. The chain uses TRBV19 and TRBJ2-2; D unclear. The TCR comes from a man between 25 and 39 years old in good health and CMV-seropositive. CDR3 region: CASSKAEVGGELFF. CDR3 nucleotide sequence: TGTGCCAGTAGTAAGGCCGAGGTCGGCGGGGAGCTGTTTTTT.